What follows is one T cell receptor beta chain and its context. This sample is part of a study of blood T cell repertoires in COVID-19. Background on the study: Collection of acute and convalescent COVID-19 samples took place in the United States, Italy and Spain. In each case, the material was cDNA or gDNA derived from T cells, B-cell-depleted T cells, or PBMCs.

The authors' processing: Amplifying reference gene primers gave estimates of nucleated cell counts. Produced via immunoSEQ multiplex PCR; TCRdb's table is partial and in-frame only. V, J and clone size reflect that table, while D and trimming were determined from the DNA. The sample has around 100,000 clones; 70% to 90% are singletons. What was sequenced was peripheral blood. The origin of this receptor is a human donor in a cohort sampled during active COVID-19.

The CDR3 DNA follows: TGTGCCATCAGTGGAGCGGCGGACTATGGCTACACCTTC. As protein: CAISGAADYGYTF. The gene calls are TRBV10-3 and TRBJ1-2; D not resolved. CDR1 and CDR2 from the germline V gene are ENHRY and SYGVKD. V was cut by 4 bases and J by 3 bases, with 9 bases left in between. There are 13 residues in the CDR3.